Each of the 30 T cell receptor beta chains below was sequenced from the same sample in a study of blood T cell repertoires in COVID-19. Assay used: immunoSEQ multiplex PCR; TCRdb lists only in-frame clones, some missing. Altogether approximately 65,000 clones are present, about 81% being singletons, with the ten largest covering approximately 14%. The specimen was peripheral blood. The receptors come from an elderly man with acute or convalescent COVID-19.

This chain connects TRBV20-1 to TRBJ2-3; 7 nucleotides align to TRBD2. The CDR3 extends over 15 amino acids. Germline lookup yields CDR1 DFQATT and CDR2 SNEGSKA (reference sequence). Unmatched junction bases numbered 8, after V lost 3 bases and J lost 2 bases. As DNA, the CDR3 is TGCAGTGCTAGTTCTCTGGGGGGGGTCACAGATACGCAGTATTTT. Translated: CSASSLGGVTDTQYF.

The table lists this clone with a few counts. J is TRBJ2-7 and V is TRBV7-2; 11 bases map to TRBD2. The CDR3 runs 15 residues. Germline values: CDR1 SGHTA, CDR2 FQGNSA. The J segment lost 0 bases and the V segment lost 5 bases, leaving 3 bases of the junction unmatched. Here the CDR3 DNA reads TGTGCCAGCAGCCGTCTAGCGGGAGGCTCCTACGAGCAGTACTTC. This codes for CASSRLAGGSYEQYF.

This clone has more than one count but fewer than ten. This chain joins TRBV5-6 and TRBJ2-2; no reliable D call. CDR3 length equals 15 residues. The V end lost 4 bases, the J end lost 3 bases, and 13 bases lay between the germline ends. The germline V gene encodes CDR1 SGHDT and CDR2 YYEEEE. The CDR3, as DNA: TGTGCCAGCAGCCCGTACGAGCCGGACACCGGGGAGCTGTTTTTT. Translating gives CASSPYEPDTGELFF. The entire variable domain, with the rest obtained from reference TRBV5-6 and TRBJ2-2, is as follows: DAGVTQSPTHLIKTRGQQVTLRCSPKSGHDTVSWYQQALGQGPQFIFQYYEEEERQRGNFPDRFSGHQFPNYSSELNVNALLLGDSALYLCASSPYEPDTGELFFGEGSRLTVL.

This clone was detected only a few times. The rearrangement joins TRBV4-1 to TRBJ1-1; the match to TRBD1 covers 9 bases. This CDR3 has 14 amino acids. CDR1 and CDR2 from the germline V gene are MGHRA and YSYEKL. The V and J ends lost 3 bases and 4 bases, in that order; junction bases with no gene match: 3. The CDR3 region is CASSHRQGGTEAFF. The CDR3 bases are TGCGCCAGCAGCCACCGACAGGGGGGCACTGAAGCTTTCTTT.

The CDR3, as DNA: TGTGCCAGCAGTTCCGGTATACCCAATCAGCCCCAGCATTTT. It is translated as CASSSGIPNQPQHF. This chain uses TRBV27 with TRBJ1-5, with D unclear. Trimming cost V 4 bases and J 3 bases, with 10 bases left between them. The CDR3 runs to 14 residues. Germline V gene data show CDR1 as MNHEY and CDR2 as SMNVEV (reference sequence).

This clone was detected once. DNA of the CDR3: TGTGCCAGCAGCGCTAGCGGGAGTGTCGAGCAGTACTTC. It yields the protein CASSASGSVEQYF. The chain employs TRBV6-2 or TRBV6-3 and TRBJ2-7; 10 bases match TRBD2. From germline, CDR1 is MNHEY and CDR2 SVGEGT. V trimming: 6 bases; J trimming: 6 bases; junction bases outside the gene matches: 5. The CDR3 is 13 residues long.

This clone was seen only once. The chain is built from TRBV7-9 and TRBJ1-4; D is undetermined. Germline lookup yields CDR1 SEHNR and CDR2 FQNEAQ (reference sequence). This CDR3 spans 15 amino acids. The V end lost 4 bases, the J end lost 4 bases, and 13 bases lay between the germline ends. In DNA, the CDR3 is TGTGCCAGCAGCTCCGGTCGGGAGGGTAATGAAAAACTGTTTTTT. Translating gives CASSSGREGNEKLFF.

The rearrangement uses TRBV7-2 and TRBJ2-7; 8 nucleotides match TRBD1. Germline assignment: CDR1 SGHTA and CDR2 FQGNSA. The V gene end was trimmed by 5 bases and the J gene end by 1 base; junction bases not matched to a gene: 7. This CDR3 spans 15 amino acids. For the CDR3, the DNA is TGTGCCAGCAGCGTCGACAGGGGCCCATCCTACGAGCAGTACTTC. This translates into CASSVDRGPSYEQYF. Filled out from reference TRBV7-2 and TRBJ2-7, the complete variable domain reads GAGVSQSPSNKVTEKGKDVELRCDPISGHTALYWYRQSLGQGLEFLIYFQGNSAPDKSGLPSDRFSAERTGGSVSTLTIQRTQQEDSAVYLCASSVDRGPSYEQYFGPGTRLTVT.

This chain uses TRBV20-1 with TRBJ2-7; unclear D gene. CDR3 length equals 11 residues. In germline, CDR1 is DFQATT, CDR2 SNEGSKA (reference sequence). V was pared by 1 base and J by 7 bases, with 8 bases between. CDR3 sequence: CSARGPVEQYF. In DNA form, the CDR3 reads TGCAGTGCTAGAGGTCCGGTGGAGCAGTACTTC.

This clone was picked up one time. The V call is TRBV29-1, the J call TRBJ2-5, with D uncertain. V was pared by 5 bases and J by 3 bases, with 10 bases between. The germline V gene has CDR1 SQVTM and CDR2 ANQGSEA. The CDR3 has 12 amino acids. Written as DNA, the CDR3 is TGCAGCGTTTACGACATAAAAGAGACCCAGTACTTC. It codes for CSVYDIKETQYF.

The chain joins TRBV5-6 to TRBJ2-3, with 9 positions matching TRBD2. Germline lookup yields CDR1 SGHDT and CDR2 YYEEEE. The CDR3 has 15 amino acids. V trimming: 1 base; J trimming: 3 bases; junction bases outside the gene matches: 3. CDR3 DNA: TGTGCCAGCAGCTTGATTCTAGCGGGGACAGATACGCAGTATTTT. It yields the protein CASSLILAGTDTQYF.

The CDR3 sequence is CAWIPGNTEAFF. The CDR3 DNA reads as TGTGCCTGGATCCCCGGGAACACTGAAGCTTTCTTT. V gene TRBV30 combines with J gene TRBJ1-1; D uncertain. This CDR3 comprises 12 residues. Germline lookup yields CDR1 GTSNPN and CDR2 SVGIG (reference sequence). V lost 4 bases, J lost 1 base, and 7 bases lay in between. Drawing the rest from reference TRBV30 and TRBJ1-1, the complete variable domain is SQTIHQWPATLVQPVGSPLSLECTVEGTSNPNLYWYRQAAGRGLQLLFYSVGIGQISSEVPQNLSASRPQDRQFILSSKKLLLSDSGFYLCAWIPGNTEAFFGQGTRLTVV.

The chain links TRBV6-5 to TRBJ2-1; TRBD1 is a possible D gene (6 bases). The germline gives CDR1 MNHEY, CDR2 SVGAGI. The ends were cut back, 6 bases at V and 2 bases at J, with 11 bases in the middle. This CDR3 contains 14 residues. CDR3 residues: CASRGWGPYNEQFF. Here the CDR3 DNA reads TGTGCCAGCAGGGGGTGGGGGCCCTACAATGAGCAGTTCTTC.

The chain's CDR3 is CASSSERPYEQYF. The CDR3 DNA is TGTGCCAGCAGCTCGGAGAGGCCCTACGAGCAGTACTTC. This chain uses TRBV7-3 with TRBJ2-7; D is unclear. Germline lookup yields CDR1 SGHTA and CDR2 FQGTGA. The CDR3 runs 13 residues. Trimming shortened V by 4 bases and J by 2 bases, and 9 bases separated the two germline ends.

In this sample, this clone turned up once. The chain links TRBV7-2 to TRBJ1-1; 8 bases match TRBD1. Germline V lookup: CDR1 SGHTA, CDR2 FQGNSA. The CDR3 sequence is 15 residues long. V was clipped by 8 bases and J by 8 bases; unmatched bases: 16. CDR3 residues: CASGTQQGVTQEAFF. The CDR3 DNA reads TGTGCCAGCGGGACCCAACAGGGGGTAACGCAAGAAGCTTTCTTT.

This clone has just a few counts. The chain employs TRBV4-2 and TRBJ2-7; 7 bases are a match to TRBD2. V trimming: 4 bases; J trimming: 7 bases; junction bases outside the gene matches: 16. This CDR3 spans 16 amino acids. Germline V gene lookup returns CDR1 LGHNA and CDR2 YNFKEQ. CDR3 protein: CASSPYPRGRVWEQYF. The CDR3 DNA reads as TGTGCCAGCAGCCCCTACCCGAGAGGGAGGGTGTGGGAGCAGTACTTC.

The J gene is TRBJ1-6, the V gene TRBV5-1; 8 nucleotides align to TRBD1. Losses at the gene ends were 4 bases for V and 0 bases for J; bases not matched to a gene: 15. In germline, CDR1 is SGHRS, CDR2 YFSETQ. The CDR3 has 20 amino acids. The CDR3: CASSREVQGATSSYNSPLHF. CDR3 sequence (DNA): TGCGCCAGCAGCCGAGAGGTGCAGGGGGCGACGAGCTCCTATAATTCACCCCTCCACTTT.

DNA of the CDR3: TGCAGCGTTGCGTTACTAGCGAGGGATGAGCAGTTCTTC. Translation: CSVALLARDEQFF. The chain joins TRBV29-1 to TRBJ2-1, with 7 positions matching TRBD2. The V segment lost 4 bases and the J segment 8 bases; nucleotides outside the gene matches: 8. This CDR3 spans 13 amino acids. Germline CDR1 reads SQVTM; CDR2 reads ANQGSEA.

This chain connects TRBV5-6 to TRBJ2-5, with a weak D call TRBD2 (5 bases). V was shortened by 4 bases and J by 7 bases, with 14 bases between the two germline ends. The CDR3 contains 13 residues. Per germline, CDR1 SGHDT and CDR2 YYEEEE. CDR3 nucleotide sequence: TGTGCCAGCAGCCTATGGGCCAGCGGGACCCAGTACTTC. Its protein is CASSLWASGTQYF.

The rearrangement uses TRBV28 and TRBJ2-2; D unresolved. In germline, CDR1 is MDHEN, CDR2 SYDVKM. Trimming cost V 7 bases and J 5 bases, with 5 bases left between them. CDR3 size: 11 residues. The CDR3 loop reads CASTFTGELFF. The CDR3 region has the DNA TGTGCCAGCACCTTTACCGGGGAGCTGTTTTTT.

CDR3 nucleotide sequence: TGTGCCAGCAGCTTAATCCCAGGGGTGCATGGGGAGCAGTACTTC. Residues: CASSLIPGVHGEQYF. The chain links TRBV7-2 to TRBJ2-7, with a possible D match to TRBD1 (6 bases). CDR1 and CDR2 from the germline V gene are SGHTA and FQGNSA. With 2 bases removed from V and 7 bases from J, the gap between germline ends came to 18 bases. The CDR3 totals 15 residues.

This clone has just a few counts. The chain joins TRBV6-2 or TRBV6-3 to TRBJ1-5; D is possibly TRBD1 (6 bases). The CDR3 consists of 14 residues. Germline-derived CDR1 and CDR2 are MNHEY and SVGEGT. With 7 bases removed from V and 0 bases from J, the gap between germline ends came to 10 bases. In nucleotides, the CDR3 is TGTGCCAGCACCCCCAGGGGTAGCAATCAGCCCCAGCATTTT. Protein: CASTPRGSNQPQHF.

The chain couples TRBV5-4 to TRBJ2-5, with D perhaps TRBD2 (5 bases). There are 14 residues in the CDR3. Germline V gives CDR1 SGHNT, CDR2 YYREEE (reference sequence). The V gene lost 2 bases and the J gene lost 2 bases, with 10 bases spanning the gap. As DNA, the CDR3 is TGTGCCAGCAGCTTAGCGGTTCGACAAGAGACCCAGTACTTC. Protein product: CASSLAVRQETQYF.

The chain has TRBV2 and TRBJ2-2; D remains ambiguous. V lost 6 bases and J 0 bases, leaving 8 bases between the germline ends. The CDR3 extends over 14 amino acids. Germline CDR1 and CDR2: SNHLY and FYNNEI. CDR3: CASRSTANTGELFF. Written as DNA, the CDR3 is TGTGCCAGCAGGTCCACAGCGAACACCGGGGAGCTGTTTTTT.

This rearrangement joins TRBV29-1 to TRBJ1-4, with TRBD1 identical over 8 bases. The V and J ends lost 5 bases and 6 bases, in that order; junction bases with no gene match: 5. The CDR3 runs 13 residues. CDR1 SQVTM and CDR2 ANQGSEA come from the germline V gene. The CDR3 nucleotides are TGCAGCGTTCTGGACAGGGTACATGAAAAACTGTTTTTT. This encodes CSVLDRVHEKLFF. The full variable domain, rest sourced from reference TRBV29-1 and TRBJ1-4, is SAVISQKPSRDICQRGTSLTIQCQVDSQVTMMFWYRQQPGQSLTLIATANQGSEATYESGFVIDKFPISRPNLTFSTLTVSNMSPEDSSIYLCSVLDRVHEKLFFGSGTQLSVL.

This chain connects TRBV4-3 to TRBJ2-7; D ambiguous. Germline CDR1 and CDR2: LGHNA and YSLEER. The CDR3 runs 13 residues. V was trimmed by 0 bases and J by 6 bases, leaving 9 bases between them. The CDR3 spells CASSQDREAEQYF. In DNA form, the CDR3 reads TGCGCCAGCAGCCAAGATCGAGAGGCCGAGCAGTACTTC.

The V call is TRBV7-2, the J call TRBJ2-1; the match to TRBD2 covers 11 bases. This CDR3 comprises 15 residues. CDR1 is SGHTA and CDR2 is FQGNSA in the germline V gene. With V trimmed by 6 bases and J by 10 bases, 11 bases remained unmatched. For the CDR3, the DNA is TGTGCCAGCAGATTTGGGACTAGCGGCCATGGGGAGCAGTTCTTC. The encoded protein is CASRFGTSGHGEQFF.

The genes are TRBV24-1 and TRBJ2-3; TRBD2 agrees at 9 bases. The V segment lost 5 bases and the J segment 1 base; nucleotides outside the gene matches: 3. Germline-derived CDR1 and CDR2 are KGHDR and SFDVKD. This CDR3 spans 15 amino acids. The DNA of the CDR3 is TGTGCCACCAGTGTTGGCGGGGGGGGCACAGATACGCAGTATTTT. This codes for CATSVGGGGTDTQYF.

V is TRBV27 and J is TRBJ2-7; the D gene is possibly TRBD2 (6 bases). V was shortened by 6 bases and J by 3 bases, with 24 bases between the two germline ends. This CDR3 contains 17 residues. CDR1 MNHEY and CDR2 SMNVEV come from the germline V gene (reference sequence). The CDR3 is CASSPGVRTPGDYEQYF. The CDR3 coding sequence is TGTGCCAGCAGCCCGGGGGTGAGGACCCCAGGAGACTACGAGCAGTACTTC.

The genes are TRBV28 and TRBJ2-7; the match to TRBD1 covers 8 bases. J was trimmed by 5 bases and V by 3 bases; bases with no gene match: 24. The germline CDR1 and CDR2 sequences are MDHEN and SYDVKM. The CDR3 loop spans 20 amino acids. The CDR3 loop reads CASSFPRQGKTLAPPNEQYF. Here the CDR3 DNA reads TGTGCCAGCAGTTTTCCGAGACAGGGGAAAACCCTTGCGCCCCCCAACGAGCAGTACTTC.